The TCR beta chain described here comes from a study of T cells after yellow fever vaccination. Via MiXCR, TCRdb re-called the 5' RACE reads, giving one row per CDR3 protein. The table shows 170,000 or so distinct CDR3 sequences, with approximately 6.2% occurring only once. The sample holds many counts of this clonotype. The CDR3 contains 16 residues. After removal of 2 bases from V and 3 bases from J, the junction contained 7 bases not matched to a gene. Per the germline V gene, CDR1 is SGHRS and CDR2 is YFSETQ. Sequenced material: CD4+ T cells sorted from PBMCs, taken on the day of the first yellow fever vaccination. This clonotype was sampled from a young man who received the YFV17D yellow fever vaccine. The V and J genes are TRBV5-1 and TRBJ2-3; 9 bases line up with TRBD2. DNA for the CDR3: TGCGCCAGCAGCTTTTGGAATAGCGGGGGAACAGATACGCAGTATTTT. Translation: CASSFWNSGGTDTQYF.